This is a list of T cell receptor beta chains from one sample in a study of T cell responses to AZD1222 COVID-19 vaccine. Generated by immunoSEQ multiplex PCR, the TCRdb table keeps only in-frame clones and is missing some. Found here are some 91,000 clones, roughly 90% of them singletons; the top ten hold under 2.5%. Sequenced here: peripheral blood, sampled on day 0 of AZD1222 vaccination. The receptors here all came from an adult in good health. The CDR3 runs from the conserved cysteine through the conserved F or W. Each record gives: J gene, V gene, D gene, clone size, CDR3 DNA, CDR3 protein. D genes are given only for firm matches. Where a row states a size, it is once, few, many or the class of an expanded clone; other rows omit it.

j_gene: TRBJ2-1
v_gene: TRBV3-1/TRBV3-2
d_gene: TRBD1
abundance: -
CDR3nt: TGTGCCAGCAGCCCGACAGGGTTATATGAGCAGTTCTTC
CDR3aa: CASSPTGLYEQFF

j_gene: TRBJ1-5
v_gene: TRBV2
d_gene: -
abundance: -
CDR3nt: TGTGCCAGCAGTGAGGGGGGGAAGAGCAATCAGCCCCAGCATTTT
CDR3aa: CASSEGGKSNQPQHF

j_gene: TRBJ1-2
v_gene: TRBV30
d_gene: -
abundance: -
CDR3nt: TGTGCCTGGAGTGTTATCTCCCAGGGGTTTGGCTACACCTTC
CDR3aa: CAWSVISQGFGYTF

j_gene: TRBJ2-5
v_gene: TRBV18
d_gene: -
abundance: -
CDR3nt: TGTGCCAGCTCACAACGGGACGCGGAGACCCAGTACTTC
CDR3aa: CASSQRDAETQYF

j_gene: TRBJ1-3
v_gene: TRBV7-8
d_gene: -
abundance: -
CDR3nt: TGTGCCAGCAGCTTCAAGGAGTTAGGTGGAAACACCATATATTTT
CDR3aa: CASSFKELGGNTIYF

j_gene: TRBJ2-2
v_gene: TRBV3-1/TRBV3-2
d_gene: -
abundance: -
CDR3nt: TGTGCCAGCAGCCAATGGGGCTCGGGGGCGAGCACCGGGGAGCTGTTTTTT
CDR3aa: CASSQWGSGASTGELFF

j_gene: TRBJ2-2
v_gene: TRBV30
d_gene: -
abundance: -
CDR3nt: TGTGCCTGGTATCCGGAGGGACCCGGGGAGCTGTTTTTT
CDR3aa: CAWYPEGPGELFF

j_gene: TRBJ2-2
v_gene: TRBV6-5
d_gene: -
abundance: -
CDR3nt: TGTGCCAGCAGCGACGGGAAAACGAACACCGGGGAGCTGTTTTTT
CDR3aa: CASSDGKTNTGELFF

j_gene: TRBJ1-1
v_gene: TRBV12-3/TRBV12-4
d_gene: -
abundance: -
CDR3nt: TGTGCCAGCAGTTTAGGGACCGTTGCTTTCTTT
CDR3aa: CASSLGTVAFF

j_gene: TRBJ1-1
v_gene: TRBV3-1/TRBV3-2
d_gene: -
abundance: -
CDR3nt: TGTGCCAGCAGCCGAGGTAGCACTGAAGCTTTCTTT
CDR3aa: CASSRGSTEAFF

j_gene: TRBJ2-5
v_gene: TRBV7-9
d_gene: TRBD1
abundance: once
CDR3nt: TGTGCCAGCAGACAGGAATGGACAGGGGTAAAGACCCAGTACTTC
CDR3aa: CASRQEWTGVKTQYF

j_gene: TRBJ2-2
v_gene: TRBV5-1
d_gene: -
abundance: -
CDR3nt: TGCGCCAGCAGCTTTCCCAGGGATGGCGGGGAGCTGTTTTTT
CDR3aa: CASSFPRDGGELFF

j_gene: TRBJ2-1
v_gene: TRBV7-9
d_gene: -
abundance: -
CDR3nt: TGTGCCAGCAGCTTAGCGGGGGCAGTCACCAATGAGCAGTTCTTC
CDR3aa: CASSLAGAVTNEQFF

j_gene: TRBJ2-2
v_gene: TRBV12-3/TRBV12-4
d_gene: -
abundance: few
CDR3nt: TGTGCCAGCAGTTTTACGGTTCGGGGGGAGCTGTTTTTT
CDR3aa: CASSFTVRGELFF

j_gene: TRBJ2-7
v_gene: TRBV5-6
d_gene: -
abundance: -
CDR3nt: TGTGCCAGCAGCTTTATCGGGACTTTCCTCCACGAGCAGTACTTC
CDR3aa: CASSFIGTFLHEQYF

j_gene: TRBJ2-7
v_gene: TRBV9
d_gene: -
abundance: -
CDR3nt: TGTGCCAGCAGCGCCGACGATATATCGACCGAGCAGTACTTC
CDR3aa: CASSADDISTEQYF

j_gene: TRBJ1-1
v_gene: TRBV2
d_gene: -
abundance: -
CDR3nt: TGTGCCAGCAGACTATGGAACACTGAAGCTTTCTTT
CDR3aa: CASRLWNTEAFF

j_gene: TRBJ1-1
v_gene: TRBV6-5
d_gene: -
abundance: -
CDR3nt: TGTGCCAGCATGACCGGGCAGAGGTCTGAAGCTTTCTTT
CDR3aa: CASMTGQRSEAFF

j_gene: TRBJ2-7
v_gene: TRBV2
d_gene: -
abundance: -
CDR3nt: TGTGCCACGTCGGCGGGGTATTTATACGAGCAGTACTTC
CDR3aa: CATSAGYLYEQYF

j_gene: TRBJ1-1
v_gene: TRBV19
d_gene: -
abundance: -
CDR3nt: TGTGCCAGTAGTAGGGATGGTGAAGGGAGTAACACTGAAGCTTTCTTT
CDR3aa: CASSRDGEGSNTEAFF